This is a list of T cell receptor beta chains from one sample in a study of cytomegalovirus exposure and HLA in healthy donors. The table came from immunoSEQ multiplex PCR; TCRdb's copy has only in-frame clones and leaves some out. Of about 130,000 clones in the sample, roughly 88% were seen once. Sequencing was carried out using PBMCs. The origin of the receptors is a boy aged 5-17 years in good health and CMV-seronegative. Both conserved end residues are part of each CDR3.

CASSYRDRAQPQHF	TRBV19	TRBJ1-5
CASSYGQRGVGTEAFF	TRBV7-9	TRBJ1-1
CASTGTSGTYEQYF	TRBV27	TRBJ2-7
CASSPRRSSEQFF	TRBV28	TRBJ2-1
CASSQDRRADYEGYPF	TRBV4-1	TRBJ1-2
CASTRQAGTEAFF	TRBV6-6	TRBJ1-1
CASSGTGGETEAFF	TRBV5-1	TRBJ1-1
CASEQGAGNTIYF	TRBV6-6	TRBJ1-3
CASSDSTSGDTGELFF	TRBV6-4	TRBJ2-2
CASSSRTREQFF	TRBV7-8	TRBJ2-1
CASSLSLSGNTIYF	TRBV7-9	TRBJ1-3
CASSPRQGGHGYTF	TRBV4-1	TRBJ1-2
CASSRRGNSPLHF	TRBV13	TRBJ1-6
CASSPVDRANEAFF	TRBV7-9	TRBJ1-1
CSVVLREVEGYTF	TRBV29-1	TRBJ1-2
CASAREGLSYNEQFF	TRBV4-1	TRBJ2-1
CASSSTGTGSDTQYF	TRBV5-6	TRBJ2-3
CASSDLKDTQYF	TRBV6-4	TRBJ2-3
CASSQERGSYEQYF	TRBV4-3	TRBJ2-7
CASSTSGAHSNQPQHF	TRBV19	TRBJ1-5
CAWGQIKQYF	TRBV30	TRBJ2-5
CATNTGETGELFF	TRBV19	TRBJ2-2
CASSQGTEETQYF	TRBV4-2	TRBJ2-5